This record concerns one T cell receptor beta chain sequence. The data were taken from a study of OX40 agonist ivuxolimab in advanced cancers. As for the study in general: Patients were treated with ivuxolimab, an agonistic anti-OX40 (CD134) antibody.

TCRdb's table, derived via immunoSEQ multiplex PCR, lists solely in-frame clones and lacks some. The repertoire includes about 54,000 clones, about nine tenths of them detected once, and over 9.5% sits in the top ten. Sampling of blood occurred at baseline, cycle 4 day 1, and cycle 7 day 1. This CDR3 region has 13 residues. Between the trimmed V and J ends, which lost 7 bases and 0 bases, there was a span of 10 bases. Germline V CDR1 and CDR2: SGHDT, YYEEEE. The sample here was CD4+ or CD8+ T cells sorted from blood, taken in a trial of the OX40 agonist ivuxolimab. This chain uses TRBV5-6 with TRBJ1-2, with unresolved D. This TCR was recovered from an adult with an advanced solid tumor such as melanoma, head and neck, liver or kidney cancer. The CDR3 loop reads CASFKNPNYGYTF. The DNA for the CDR3 is TGTGCCAGCTTTAAGAACCCTAACTATGGCTACACCTTC.